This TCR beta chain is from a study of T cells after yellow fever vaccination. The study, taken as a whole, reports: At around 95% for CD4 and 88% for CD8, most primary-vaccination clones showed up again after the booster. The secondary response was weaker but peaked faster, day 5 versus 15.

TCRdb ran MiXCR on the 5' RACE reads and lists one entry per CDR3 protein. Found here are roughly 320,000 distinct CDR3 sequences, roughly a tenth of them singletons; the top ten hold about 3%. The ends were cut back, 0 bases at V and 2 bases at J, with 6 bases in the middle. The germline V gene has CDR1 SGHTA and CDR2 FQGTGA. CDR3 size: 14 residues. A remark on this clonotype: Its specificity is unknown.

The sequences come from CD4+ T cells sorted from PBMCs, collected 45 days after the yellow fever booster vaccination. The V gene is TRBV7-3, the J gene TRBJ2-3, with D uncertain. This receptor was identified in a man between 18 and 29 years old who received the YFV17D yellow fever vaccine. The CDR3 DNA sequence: TGTGCCAGCAGCTTAACAGGGCCCACAGATACGCAGTATTTT. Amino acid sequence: CASSLTGPTDTQYF.